This TCR beta chain derives from a study of T cells in Graves' hyperthyroidism and ophthalmopathy (dated 2019 in TCRdb). Concerning the study at large: Peripheral blood was collected at initial diagnosis, before any treatment. For training and testing, the roughly 93 patients in the discovery cohort were randomly divided in a 7:3 ratio. Prospective prediction of ophthalmopathy was tested in an independent validation cohort of fewer than 20 hyperthyroidism patients and 17 patients who later progressed to ophthalmopathy. According to the paper, TCR Vbeta CDR3 sequencing was carried out on around 140 peripheral blood samples, which came from 40 to 45 ophthalmopathy, 70 to 80 hyperthyroidism and approximately 17 progressor patients. In about 6 Graves' hyperthyroidism patients, the study also compared T-cell repertoires from thyroid tissue with T-cell repertoires from blood. After sampling, hyperthyroidism patients received methimazole starting at 30 mg daily, and ophthalmopathy patients received high-dose intravenous methylprednisolone. A discovery cohort of fewer than 110 patients, roughly 40 with Graves' ophthalmopathy and 57 with stable Graves' hyperthyroidism, was used to find distinguishing TCR V-J signatures.

TCR beta CDR3 regions were amplified from RNA transcripts. A first-round RT-PCR of the TCR CDR3 used the HTBI primer set with the Qiagen OneStep RT-PCR kit. Libraries were constructed in a second round of multiplex PCR, after which size selection and purification were performed. The libraries were sequenced on an Illumina HiSeq2000 using paired-end 100 bp reads. In the paper's pipeline: SOAPnuke was used to process the raw data, throwing out any read that contained adapters or uncalled bases, had a mean Phred below 15, or lacked an exact constant-primer or identifier match. COPE v1.2.5 was used to merge high-quality paired reads, and clonotypes were defined as unique nucleotide sequences. MiTCR v1.1 was used to align clonotypes to the IMGT TRBV, TRBD and TRBJ reference segments. Only V-J combinations with frequency above 0.0001, covering approximately 99% of repertoires, were analysed. A TCS score was defined as the ratio of F50 (clonal expansion) to E x V (chaos), with BLOSUM62-based TCRdist applied between CDR3 peptides within each V-J. Welch's t-statistics and random forest reduced roughly 530 V-J features to roughly 13, which were used in a naive Bayes classifier (R e1071). The raw public data were reprocessed by TCRdb itself: fastp quality trimming at Q25, MiXCR clonotype calling, in-frame beta chains only. Duplicate CDR3 protein sequences are folded into a single record with the most common DNA and genes. The V and J calls here are based on TCRdb, not the publication. The sample table contains around 690,000 distinct CDR3 sequences; only one count was recorded for 15% to 20% of them. Roughly a sixth of the sample belongs to the ten largest clones.

As to this clonotype: What antigen it recognizes has not been identified. No base qualities exist here, and no much larger clone lies one base off it.

Per the germline V gene (reference sequence), GTSNPN is the CDR1 and SVGIG is the CDR2. Including cysteine and phenylalanine, the CDR3 has 12 amino acids. Only the CDR3 portion is preserved as DNA: 36 bases, with reading frame beginning at the first base. The trim is 2 bases for V and 7 bases for J, with a gap of 11 bases between the germline ends. Graves' hyperthyroidism was defined as stable when no progression to ophthalmopathy occurred over 18 months of follow-up. Hyperthyroidism patients were newly diagnosed, had a disease duration of under 2 months, and were aged 18 to 65 years. Exclusion was applied to patients with uncontrolled infections, other autoimmune diseases, pregnancy or lactation. Diagnoses relied on clinical symptoms, serum thyroxine and TRAb, thyroid ultrasound and orbital computed tomography. Ficoll-Paque density gradient centrifugation was used to isolate PBMCs from around 10 ml of fresh peripheral blood. Trizol reagent was used to extract total RNA, and RNA quality was then checked on an Agilent 2100 Bioanalyzer.

Study-wide conclusions, independent of this receptor: Sample size was not statistically predetermined, and blinding of investigators to group allocation was not performed. During validation, the model predicted progression to ophthalmopathy a median of roughly six months ahead of onset, with almost 71% sensitivity and under 85% specificity. A 13 V-J signature model separated ophthalmopathy from stable hyperthyroidism, with 87.88% sensitivity and 81.08% specificity in cross-validation and 80%/75% in testing. Most expanded thyroid clonotypes (frequency above 0.001) were also detected in blood, suggesting blood repertoires may reflect thyroid immune responses.

Sequenced input: blood. The sequence links TRBV30 to TRBJ1-2; D gene: possibly TRBD1, on 5 matching bases. This clonotype originated in a man aged 45-65 years with Graves' hyperthyroidism. The CDR3 here reads CAWSLADSGYTF. The DNA sequence follows: TGTGCCTGGAGTCTGGCTGACAGTGGCTACACCTTC.